This TCR beta chain was sequenced for a study of CD8 T cells in ankylosing spondylitis. Molecular-barcoded quantitative 5'-RACE produced these TCR beta libraries. TCRdb fed the 5' RACE reads into MiXCR, producing one record per CDR3 protein. Among around 300,000 distinct CDR3 sequences listed, roughly 20% were seen once. Details on this clonotype: Its antigen is not known.

V lost 5 bases, J lost 5 bases, and 4 bases stayed unmatched. The germline V gene encodes CDR1 SGHNT and CDR2 YYREEE (reference sequence). This CDR3 has 14 amino acids. Overall study findings and caveats: Apparently characteristic of ankylosing spondylitis blood was a TCR beta motif (about 8 highly homologous variants). Reactive arthritis synovial fluid and blood previously showed some of these motif variants. Clones linked to disease were reported to show significant enrichment in matched ankylosing spondylitis synovial fluid.

The chain couples TRBV5-4 to TRBJ2-1; 10 bases agree with TRBD2. The sequencing sample was made of blood, either unsorted or a sorted T cell fraction (not recorded which). The sequence came from a female donor with ankylosing spondylitis or in good health (not recorded which). In nucleotides, the CDR3 is TGTGCCAGCAGTCGCGGACTAGCGGACAATGAGCAGTTCTTC. The encoded protein is CASSRGLADNEQFF.